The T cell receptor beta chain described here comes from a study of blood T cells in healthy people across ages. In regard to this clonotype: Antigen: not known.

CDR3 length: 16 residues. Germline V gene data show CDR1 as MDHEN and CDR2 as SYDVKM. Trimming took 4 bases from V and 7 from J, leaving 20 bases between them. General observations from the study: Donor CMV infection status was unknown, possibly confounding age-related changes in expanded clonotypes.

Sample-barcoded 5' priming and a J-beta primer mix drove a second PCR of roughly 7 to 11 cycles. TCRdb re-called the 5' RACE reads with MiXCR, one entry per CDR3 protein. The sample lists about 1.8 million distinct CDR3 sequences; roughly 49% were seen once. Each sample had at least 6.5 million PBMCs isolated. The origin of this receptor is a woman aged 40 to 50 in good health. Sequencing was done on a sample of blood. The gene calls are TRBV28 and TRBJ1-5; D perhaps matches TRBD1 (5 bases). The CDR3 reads CASSSTGKPLDQPQHF. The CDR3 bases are TGTGCCAGCAGTTCTACAGGCAAGCCTTTGGACCAGCCCCAGCATTTT.